This T cell receptor (beta chain) was documented in a study of vaccination and CD4 T cells after COVID-19. On the study more broadly: Convalescent patients gave post-COVID blood a median about 100 days post-diagnosis, range 35 to 161.

The CDR3 has 16 amino acids. Germline loops: CDR1 SGHTA, CDR2 FQGNSA. V lost 8 bases to trimming and J lost 0 bases, with 16 bases between them. In regard to this clonotype: The target antigen is unknown.

The study sequenced cultured CD4+ T cell DNA using the Oncomine TCR Beta short-read assay. TCRdb used MiXCR to reprocess the PCR reads, holding one entry per CDR3 protein. The table has approximately 21,000 distinct CDR3 sequences, 67% seen once. Treatment denoted: approximately nine-day PBMC culture with coronavirus spike peptide pools or control peptides (ViraFEST assay). Positive PCR tests were logged from March through December 2020, ahead of US Alpha, Beta and Delta variants. Sequencing was done on a sample of CD4+ T cells from blood, cultured in vitro. This rearrangement joins TRBV7-2 to TRBJ2-2; tentative D call: TRBD1 (5 bases). The sequence derives from a human donor who had recovered from COVID-19. The CDR3 protein is CASSQGAVANTGELFF. CDR3 coding DNA: TGTGCCAGCTCTCAAGGGGCGGTAGCGAACACCGGGGAGCTGTTTTTT.